The 20 T cell receptor beta chains in this list originate from one sample, sequenced in a study of beta chain features in type 1 diabetes. Regarding the study as a whole: Within each of all four CD4+ subsets, Type 1 diabetes patients had TCRB CDR3s that were moderately but significantly shorter.

Expressed TCRB transcripts were sequenced because the entire RNA isolate underwent reverse transcription. The data were produced by immunoSEQ multiplex PCR, yet TCRdb's version contains in-frame clones alone and is incomplete. The sample carries about 660,000 clones, about an eighth recorded once. These receptors' targets are unknown. The sequenced sample was naive CD4+ T cells from blood. The source of these receptors is a man in his late teens or twenties with type 1 diabetes.

V and J are TRBV7-2 and TRBJ2-3; TRBD2 matches 7 bases. In germline, CDR1 is SGHTA, CDR2 FQGNSA. The CDR3 has 13 residues. J gave up 6 bases and V 5 bases, and 5 bases lay outside the gene matches. CDR3 coding DNA: TGTGCCAGCAGCCCGATAGCGGGTGATACGCAGTATTTT. This sequence encodes CASSPIAGDTQYF.

This clone was detected only a few times. This chain connects TRBV2 to TRBJ1-4; D unclear. The CDR3 covers 16 residues. Germline V gives CDR1 SNHLY, CDR2 FYNNEI. The V end was cut by 0 bases, the J end by 6 bases, with 14 bases between. In nucleotides, the CDR3 is TGTGCCAGCAGTGAAGCAGTAGGGTATGTGGATGAAAAACTGTTTTTT. Amino acid sequence: CASSEAVGYVDEKLFF.

To note about this clone: Additional DNA sequences in this sample encode the identical CDR3. The rearrangement uses TRBV6-5 and TRBJ2-1; possible D gene TRBD2, 5 bases. The CDR3 consists of 14 residues. V lost 0 bases, J lost 3 bases, and 6 bases lay in between. Per germline, CDR1 MNHEY and CDR2 SVGAGI. The CDR3, as DNA: TGTGCCAGCAGTTACTCCCGGGGCTACAATGAGCAGTTCTTC. Translated: CASSYSRGYNEQFF.

This clone was observed a few times. This sequence joins TRBV29-1 and TRBJ1-2; D may be TRBD1 (6 bases). Germline V lookup: CDR1 SQVTM, CDR2 ANQGSEA. The length of the CDR3 is 13 residues. V lost 6 bases to trimming and J lost 7 bases, with 18 bases between them. The CDR3 sequence: CSVGQKSSLGYTF. CDR3 DNA: TGCAGCGTAGGACAGAAATCCTCTCTTGGCTACACCTTC.

This clone turned up a few times. The V gene is TRBV5-4, the J gene TRBJ2-1; the D is unclear. The V end lost 0 bases, the J end lost 3 bases, and 13 bases lay between the germline ends. The germline gives CDR1 SGHNT, CDR2 YYREEE (reference sequence). The CDR3 has 16 residues. The CDR3 here is CASSLAQQTYYNEQFF. The CDR3 bases are TGTGCCAGCAGCTTGGCCCAGCAGACGTACTACAATGAGCAGTTCTTC.

Details on this clone: Other DNA variants within this sample encode the same CDR3. V is TRBV6-1 and J is TRBJ1-2, with 8 bases lining up with TRBD1. The CDR3 runs 12 residues. The germline CDR1 and CDR2 sequences are MNHNS and SASEGT. V trimming: 4 bases; J trimming: 5 bases; junction bases outside the gene matches: 0. The CDR3 DNA follows: TGTGCCAGCAGTGGACAGGGGTATGGCTACACCTTC. Protein product: CASSGQGYGYTF.

The gene calls are TRBV14 and TRBJ1-2; unclear D gene. V lost 0 bases and J lost 4, with 9 bases in between. The CDR3 loop spans 14 amino acids. CDR1 SGHDN and CDR2 FVKESK come from the germline V gene. The CDR3 loop is CASSQDGSRYGYTF. CDR3 nucleotides: TGTGCCAGCAGCCAAGATGGGTCGCGCTATGGCTACACCTTC.

This clone was seen more than once but under ten times. The J gene is TRBJ2-7, the V gene TRBV5-1, with D possibly being TRBD2 (5 bases). Germline V gene data show CDR1 as SGHRS and CDR2 as YFSETQ. This CDR3 has 16 amino acids. V was cut by 0 bases and J by 1 base, with 14 bases left in between. CDR3 region: CASSLAGFGTSYEQYF. The CDR3 nucleotides are TGCGCCAGCAGCTTGGCGGGATTTGGCACTTCCTACGAGCAGTACTTC.

This clone was observed a few times. This sequence joins TRBV2 and TRBJ2-2; D call uncertain. This CDR3 spans 15 amino acids. Between the trimmed V and J ends, which lost 8 bases and 2 bases, there was a span of 15 bases. Germline CDR1 is SNHLY and CDR2 is FYNNEI. The CDR3, as DNA: TGTGCCAGCTCCTTCCAACCTACAAACACCGGGGAGCTGTTTTTT. Translated, it gives CASSFQPTNTGELFF.

The chain has TRBV18 and TRBJ1-1; 8 positions agree with TRBD1. With 3 bases clipped from V and 5 bases from J, the junction kept 2 bases outside the gene matches. This CDR3 is built from 13 residues. The germline gives CDR1 KGHSH, CDR2 LQKENI. CDR3 sequence (DNA): TGTGCCAGCTCACCGGACAGGGTAACTGAAGCTTTCTTT. Protein product: CASSPDRVTEAFF.

The table lists this clone with a few counts. This CDR3 reads CASSPRGTGHSGANVLTF. As DNA, the CDR3 is TGTGCCAGCAGCCCACGGGGGACAGGCCACTCTGGGGCCAACGTCCTGACTTTC. This chain connects TRBV7-9 to TRBJ2-6; 8 bases agree with TRBD1. V lost 5 bases and J lost 0; bases outside the gene matches: 9. The CDR3 extends over 18 amino acids. In germline, CDR1 is SEHNR, CDR2 FQNEAQ (reference sequence).

The rearrangement joins TRBV4-2 to TRBJ2-1; possible D gene TRBD2, 7 bases. The V end was cut by 1 base, the J end by 0 bases, with 13 bases between. From germline, CDR1 is LGHNA and CDR2 YNFKEQ. This CDR3 has 17 residues. The CDR3 DNA follows: TGTGCCAGCAGCCAAGGGCGCGGGGGCACCTCCTACAATGAGCAGTTCTTC. Translation gives CASSQGRGGTSYNEQFF.

The rearrangement uses TRBV12-5 and TRBJ2-5, with D perhaps matching TRBD2 (5 bases). CDR1 LGHNT and CDR2 FRNRAP come from the germline V gene. The V and J ends lost 4 bases and 5 bases respectively, with 11 bases between them. The CDR3 has 13 residues. Here the CDR3 reads CASGSSGSETQYF. CDR3 coding DNA: TGTGCTAGTGGTTCCTCGGGATCGGAGACCCAGTACTTC.

This clone was found a few times. One junction end does not reproduce the germline sequence, and a read error may be involved. The rearrangement links TRBV7-7 to TRBJ2-3, with 9 bases identical to TRBD2. The CDR3 loop spans 15 amino acids. Looked up from germline, CDR1 is SSHAT and CDR2 is FNYEAQ (reference sequence). CDR3 bases: TGTGCTAGCAGCTTAGGGCTAGCGGGATTAGATACGCAGTATTTT. Protein: CASSLGLAGLDTQYF.

This clone was found a few times. The chain uses TRBV18 and TRBJ2-1, with no clear D. Germline CDR1 is KGHSH and CDR2 is LQKENI. V lost 3 bases to trimming and J lost 2 bases, with 11 bases between them. This CDR3 has 15 residues. This CDR3 reads CASSPSRAAYNEQFF. Here the CDR3 DNA reads TGTGCCAGCTCACCTTCCCGGGCCGCCTACAATGAGCAGTTCTTC. Looking up the rest from reference TRBV18 and TRBJ2-1 gives the full variable domain: NAGVMQNPRHLVRRRGQEARLRCSPMKGHSHVYWYRQLPEEGLKFMVYLQKENIIDESGMPKERFSAEFPKEGPSILRIQQVVRGDSAAYFCASSPSRAAYNEQFFGPGTRLTVL.

V usage is TRBV10-3 and J usage is TRBJ1-6; D not certain. From germline, CDR1 is ENHRY and CDR2 SYGVKD. V lost 6 bases and J lost 10, with 28 bases in between. The length of the CDR3 is 18 residues. The CDR3 spells CAISPYARMGNAKSPLHF. The CDR3 DNA reads TGTGCCATCAGCCCCTACGCAAGGATGGGAAACGCAAAGTCACCCCTCCACTTT.

This clone was counted a few times. The J gene is TRBJ1-2, the V gene TRBV30, with D possibly being TRBD1 (6 bases). Trimming cost V 0 bases and J 7 bases, with 21 bases left between them. The length of the CDR3 is 16 residues. Germline V gives CDR1 GTSNPN, CDR2 SVGIG (reference sequence). CDR3 protein: CAWSVAGIQGLGGYTF. The DNA of the CDR3 is TGTGCCTGGAGTGTAGCTGGGATACAGGGACTAGGTGGCTACACCTTC.

The sample holds a few counts of this clone. V usage is TRBV28 and J usage is TRBJ1-3; D gene ambiguous. Looked up from germline, CDR1 is MDHEN and CDR2 is SYDVKM. Trimming took 2 bases from V and 0 from J, leaving 8 bases between them. The CDR3 runs 15 residues. CDR3 loop: CASSLILFSGNTIYF. The CDR3 region has the DNA TGTGCCAGCAGTTTAATACTGTTCTCTGGAAACACCATATATTTT.

CDR3 coding DNA: TGCGCCAGCAGGTACTATGGCGGCACCGGGGAGCTGTTTTTT. Translation gives CASRYYGGTGELFF. The chain employs TRBV5-1 and TRBJ2-2; unclear D gene. Germline V lookup: CDR1 SGHRS, CDR2 YFSETQ. V lost 5 bases and J lost 4, with 12 bases in between. This CDR3 has 14 residues.

This clone has a handful of counts. The CDR3 coding sequence is TGTGCCAGCAGCCCACTCAGGGGCGAAGCTTTCTTT. It yields the protein CASSPLRGEAFF. The rearrangement links TRBV9 to TRBJ1-1; D is perhaps TRBD1 (6 bases). This CDR3 is 12 amino acids long. Germline CDR1 is SGDLS and CDR2 is YYNGEE. V was clipped by 4 bases and J by 8 bases, with 12 bases between them.